The 24 T cell receptor beta chains below all came from one sample that was sequenced in a study of T-cell memory formation after mild COVID-19. TCRdb fed the 5' RACE reads into MiXCR, producing one record per CDR3 protein. Among more than 400,000 distinct CDR3 sequences listed, 15% to 20% were seen once. Sequenced sample: PBMCs or a T cell subset sorted from them (not recorded which). These receptors all come from an adult woman who had mild COVID-19 (a few samples of this study predate the infection). Cell type and time point are not known.

There are a few counts of this clonotype. The rearrangement uses TRBV29-1 and TRBJ2-3, with D tentatively TRBD2 (6 bases). Germline CDR1 SQVTM, CDR2 ANQGSEA. With 0 bases removed from V and 2 bases from J, the gap between germline ends came to 18 bases. This CDR3 has 17 amino acids. The CDR3 loop reads CSVEDPEAGYPTDTQYF. As DNA, the CDR3 is TGCAGCGTTGAAGATCCTGAGGCGGGATACCCCACAGATACGCAGTATTTT.

This chain joins TRBV4-1 and TRBJ2-7, with 9 bases that match TRBD1. CDR3 length: 16 amino acids. The germline CDR1 and CDR2 sequences are MGHRA and YSYEKL. The ends lost 0 bases at V and 2 bases at J; junction bases unmatched: 5. The CDR3 sequence is CASSQDFGTGTYEQYF. CDR3 nucleotide sequence: TGCGCCAGCAGCCAAGATTTCGGGACAGGGACCTACGAGCAGTACTTC.

The rearrangement links TRBV30 to TRBJ1-6; 9 bases map to TRBD1. With 6 bases clipped from V and 7 bases from J, the junction kept 4 bases outside the gene matches. CDR3 length: 13 residues. Per germline, CDR1 GTSNPN and CDR2 SVGIG (reference sequence). The CDR3 DNA reads TGTGCCTGCCCGGGACAGGGAAATTCACCCCTCCACTTT. This gives the protein CACPGQGNSPLHF.

This clonotype was seen a handful of times. The V call is TRBV20-1, the J call TRBJ2-6; 7 nucleotides agree with TRBD2. V shed 2 bases, J shed 2 bases, and the junction held 0 bases outside the gene matches. The CDR3 sequence is 14 residues long. CDR1 DFQATT and CDR2 SNEGSKA come from the germline V gene (reference sequence). CDR3 residues: CSARSGAGANVLTF. CDR3 nucleotide sequence: TGCAGTGCTAGAAGCGGGGCTGGGGCCAACGTCCTGACTTTC.

This clonotype was seen more than once but under ten times. The CDR3 sequence: CASSSGTDNYEQYF. The CDR3 nucleotides are TGCGCCAGCAGCTCAGGGACAGACAACTACGAGCAGTACTTC. The rearrangement links TRBV5-1 to TRBJ2-7; 7 bases fit TRBD1. The length of the CDR3 is 14 residues. From germline, CDR1 is SGHRS and CDR2 YFSETQ. V shed 3 bases and J 3 bases; nucleotides not matched to a gene: 6. The whole variable domain, remainder taken from reference TRBV5-1 and TRBJ2-7, is KAGVTQTPRYLIKTRGQQVTLSCSPISGHRSVSWYQQTPGQGLQFLFEYFSETQRNKGNFPGRFSGRQFSNSRSEMNVSTLELGDSALYLCASSSGTDNYEQYFGPGTRLTVT.

The CDR3 spells CASSLFYGGNTEAFF. The DNA for the CDR3 is TGTGCCAGCAGCTTGTTTTACGGGGGGAACACTGAAGCTTTCTTT. J is TRBJ1-1 and V is TRBV5-5; the D gene is possibly TRBD1 (5 bases). The CDR3 sequence is 15 residues long. The germline V and J ends were trimmed by 1 base and 1 base, with 11 bases remaining between them. The germline gives CDR1 SGHKS, CDR2 YYEKEE (reference sequence).

The chain has TRBV10-3 and TRBJ1-1; 11 nucleotides agree with TRBD1. Germline V lookup: CDR1 ENHRY, CDR2 SYGVKD. The CDR3 covers 12 residues. The J segment lost 5 bases and the V segment lost 10 bases, leaving 3 bases of the junction unmatched. In DNA form, the CDR3 reads TGTGCCACCCGGGACAGGGGGACTGAAGCTTTCTTT. It codes for CATRDRGTEAFF.

The chain is built from TRBV7-2 and TRBJ2-7; 7 positions agree with TRBD2. The CDR3 extends over 14 amino acids. J gave up 0 bases and V 6 bases, and 5 bases lay outside the gene matches. CDR1 SGHTA and CDR2 FQGNSA come from the germline V gene. This chain's CDR3 is CASSYWTSSYEQYF. As DNA, the CDR3 is TGTGCCAGCAGTTATTGGACTAGCTCCTACGAGCAGTACTTC.

The chain carries TRBV5-1 and TRBJ1-2; D is unclear. The germline V gene encodes CDR1 SGHRS and CDR2 YFSETQ. The ends were cut back, 4 bases at V and 4 bases at J, with 14 bases in the middle. The CDR3 length is 14 residues. This CDR3 is CASSGSGIAYGYTF. CDR3 nucleotides: TGCGCCAGCAGCGGATCCGGGATAGCCTATGGCTACACCTTC.

In this sample, this clonotype turned up a few times. This sequence joins TRBV6-5 and TRBJ2-1, with D possibly TRBD1 on 6 matching bases. CDR1 and CDR2 (germline): MNHEY, SVGAGI. V lost 6 bases and J lost 3, with 15 bases in between. CDR3 size: 15 residues. CDR3 loop: CASRAQGAYYNEQFF. The DNA of the CDR3 is TGTGCCAGCAGGGCACAGGGTGCCTACTACAATGAGCAGTTCTTC.

The chain combines TRBV7-2 with TRBJ2-7; D not certain. Trimming removed 4 bases from V and 0 bases from J, with 16 bases in between. The CDR3 has 16 amino acids. The germline gives CDR1 SGHTA, CDR2 FQGNSA. The CDR3 DNA reads as TGTGCCAGCAGCTCCCGTGGCGGTCAAAGCTCCTACGAGCAGTACTTC. Amino acids: CASSSRGGQSSYEQYF.

This clonotype came up many times. The rearrangement links TRBV4-1 to TRBJ2-1; 14 bases are shared with TRBD2. Germline CDR1 reads MGHRA; CDR2 reads YSYEKL. The CDR3 runs 15 residues. Germline trimming cut 3 bases from V and 6 bases from J; bases unmatched to any gene: 1. The CDR3 sequence: CASSQGLAGANEQFF. The CDR3 DNA reads as TGCGCCAGCAGCCAGGGACTAGCGGGAGCCAATGAGCAGTTCTTC.

This clonotype was detected only a few times. The rearrangement links TRBV7-6 to TRBJ2-3, with D perhaps matching TRBD1 or TRBD2 (6 bases each). Germline CDR1 SGHVS, CDR2 FNYEAQ. There are 15 residues in the CDR3. V dropped 4 bases and J dropped 6 bases, with 17 bases sitting between them. CDR3 in DNA: TGTGCCAGCAGCTCACCCCTAGCGAGGGGGGATACGCAGTATTTT. Amino acids: CASSSPLARGDTQYF.

This chain uses TRBV25-1 with TRBJ2-3; D is ambiguous. Germline CDR1 is MGHDK and CDR2 is SYGVNS. V was cut by 2 bases and J by 2 bases, with 8 bases left in between. This CDR3 has 14 amino acids. CDR3 in amino acids: CASSEQEYTDTQYF. As DNA, the CDR3 is TGTGCCAGCAGTGAACAGGAGTACACAGATACGCAGTATTTT.

This clonotype was found a few times. The chain carries TRBV7-8 and TRBJ2-7; TRBD1 matches 9 bases. This CDR3 has 18 residues. CDR1 is SGHVS, CDR2 FQNEAQ, per germline. Losses at the gene ends were 5 bases for V and 3 bases for J; bases not matched to a gene: 17. The CDR3 region has the DNA TGTGCCAGCAGCCCCGCAGGGGGACAGGGTAGAAATTTCTACGAGCAGTACTTC. Protein: CASSPAGGQGRNFYEQYF.

The sample holds a few counts of this clonotype. DNA for the CDR3: TGTGCCAGCAGCCGGGACAGTGTGGGTGGCACTGAAGCTTTCTTT. As protein: CASSRDSVGGTEAFF. The chain couples TRBV7-8 to TRBJ1-1; TRBD1 matches 7 bases. CDR1 is SGHVS, CDR2 FQNEAQ, per germline. V lost 5 bases, J lost 4 bases, and 10 bases stayed unmatched. This CDR3 is 15 amino acids long.

This CDR3 reads CASSAQIYGYTF. In DNA, the CDR3 is TGTGCCAGCAGTGCGCAGATCTATGGCTACACCTTC. The chain employs TRBV6-1 and TRBJ1-2; D is uncertain. The CDR3 is 12 residues long. Germline V CDR1 and CDR2: MNHNS, SASEGT. V gave up 4 bases and J gave up 4 bases, with 7 bases separating them.

The V and J genes are TRBV11-3 and TRBJ2-3; D might be TRBD2 (6 bases). V was trimmed by 5 bases and J by 4 bases, leaving 13 bases between them. CDR1 is SGHNT, CDR2 YENEEA, per germline. The length of the CDR3 is 14 residues. The CDR3 is CASSRGEVPDTQYF. The CDR3 bases are TGTGCCAGCAGCCGCGGGGAGGTCCCAGATACGCAGTATTTT.

There are a few counts of this clonotype. This rearrangement joins TRBV5-6 to TRBJ1-1, with D perhaps matching TRBD1 (5 bases). Trimming removed 3 bases at V and 1 base at J, with 16 bases between. Germline CDR1 SGHDT, CDR2 YYEEEE. The CDR3 extends over 16 amino acids. Here the CDR3 reads CASSYRTYGGNTEAFF. CDR3 sequence (DNA): TGTGCCAGCAGCTACCGGACATACGGGGGGAACACTGAAGCTTTCTTT.

V is TRBV6-5 and J is TRBJ2-7; perhaps TRBD1 as D (6 bases). Germline V gene data show CDR1 as MNHEY and CDR2 as SVGAGI. The V end lost 6 bases, the J end lost 0 bases, and 18 bases lay between the germline ends. This CDR3 is 16 amino acids long. The CDR3 nucleotides are TGTGCCAGCAGGCCCACCCGACAGGTGAGCTCCTACGAGCAGTACTTC. This translates into CASRPTRQVSSYEQYF.

V is TRBV7-2 and J is TRBJ2-1; 9 bases fit TRBD2. V lost 1 base to trimming and J lost 5 bases; unmatched junction nucleotides: 3. The length of the CDR3 is 15 residues. Looked up from germline, CDR1 is SGHTA and CDR2 is FQGNSA. The CDR3 spells CASSLDSGSHNEQFF. The CDR3 DNA is TGTGCCAGCAGCTTAGATAGCGGGAGCCACAATGAGCAGTTCTTC.

This clonotype was observed a few times. This chain links TRBV12-3 or TRBV12-4 with TRBJ2-7; maybe TRBD2 (6 bases). The CDR3 runs 15 residues. The ends were cut back, 4 bases at V and 1 base at J, with 14 bases in the middle. CDR3 coding DNA: TGTGCCAGCAGTTCCCCCGCGGGGATTTCCTACGAGCAGTACTTC. This encodes CASSSPAGISYEQYF.

This clonotype has a handful of counts. V usage is TRBV20-1 and J usage is TRBJ2-7; no reliable D call. CDR1 is DFQATT and CDR2 is SNEGSKA in the germline V gene (reference sequence). CDR3 size: 15 residues. The V gene lost 0 bases and the J gene lost 0 bases, with 12 bases spanning the gap. The CDR3 coding sequence is TGCAGTGCTAGAGATCTCCCGGCGCTCTCCTACGAGCAGTACTTC. This translates into CSARDLPALSYEQYF.

This clonotype was detected only a few times. CDR3: CASSQADRPYNEQFF. The CDR3 DNA follows: TGTGCCAGCAGCCAAGCGGACCGCCCGTACAATGAGCAGTTCTTC. J is TRBJ2-1 and V is TRBV4-2; D is unclear. The CDR3 runs to 15 residues. Germline V gene lookup returns CDR1 LGHNA and CDR2 YNFKEQ. Trimming took off 1 base at V and 4 bases at J, with 11 bases between the two ends.